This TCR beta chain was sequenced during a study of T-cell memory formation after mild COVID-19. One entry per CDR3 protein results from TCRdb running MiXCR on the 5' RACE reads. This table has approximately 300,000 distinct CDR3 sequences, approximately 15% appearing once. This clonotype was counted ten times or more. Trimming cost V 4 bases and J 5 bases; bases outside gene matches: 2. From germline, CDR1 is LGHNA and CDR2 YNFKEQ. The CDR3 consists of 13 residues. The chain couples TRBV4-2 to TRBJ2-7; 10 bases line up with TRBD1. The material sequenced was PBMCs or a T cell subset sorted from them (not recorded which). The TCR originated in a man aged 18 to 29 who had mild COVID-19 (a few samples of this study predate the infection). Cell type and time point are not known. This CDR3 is CASSPGTGDEQYF. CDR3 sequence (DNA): TGTGCCAGCAGCCCCGGGACAGGGGACGAGCAGTACTTC.